This TCR beta chain was retrieved from a study of blood T cell repertoires in COVID-19. On the study more broadly: Acute and convalescent COVID-19 samples came from the United States, Italy and Spain.

The table came from immunoSEQ multiplex PCR; TCRdb's copy has only in-frame clones and leaves some out. The table includes under 250,000 clones, 65% to 90% detected once. This CDR3 spans 13 amino acids. Germline assignment: CDR1 SGHRS and CDR2 YFSETQ. The V and J ends lost 6 bases and 5 bases, in that order; junction bases with no gene match: 5. Material: peripheral blood. The genes are TRBV5-1 and TRBJ2-7, with 10 bases matching TRBD1. This TCR was sampled from a man in his forties or fifties with COVID-19, enrolled during active disease. The CDR3 DNA reads TGCGCCAGCAAGGGGACAGGGGATGACGAGCAGTACTTC. Amino acid sequence: CASKGTGDDEQYF.